These 8 T cell receptor beta chains share one sample of origin, sequenced in a study of blood T cell repertoires in COVID-19. Measured with immunoSEQ multiplex PCR; TCRdb has only the in-frame clones, and not every one. Counted here are about 290,000 clones, 85% to 90% occurring once; the ten biggest clones make up over 8.5%. Sequencing input: peripheral blood. Source of these receptors: a woman in her 30s with COVID-19, enrolled during active disease.

The chain couples TRBV6-6 to TRBJ1-6; 7 bases line up with TRBD1. The germline CDR1 and CDR2 sequences are MNHNY and SVGAGI (reference sequence). The CDR3 is 14 residues long. J was trimmed by 8 bases and V by 5 bases; bases with no gene match: 6. The CDR3: CASSPQGGYSPLHF. DNA of the CDR3: TGTGCCAGCAGTCCCCAAGGGGGCTATTCACCCCTCCACTTT.

The chain couples TRBV5-1 to TRBJ1-6, with D tentatively TRBD1 (6 bases). The germline CDR1 and CDR2 sequences are SGHRS and YFSETQ. The CDR3 loop spans 15 amino acids. V shed 3 bases and J shed 7 bases, with 14 bases lying between them. The CDR3 DNA reads TGCGCCAGCAGCTCGGACGGACAGCTGAATTCACCCCTCCACTTT. It yields the protein CASSSDGQLNSPLHF.

The chain carries TRBV24-1 and TRBJ2-1; 12 nucleotides line up with TRBD2. Germline values: CDR1 KGHDR, CDR2 SFDVKD. The trim removed 4 bases at V and 8 bases at J, leaving 8 bases unmatched. CDR3 length: 16 amino acids. CDR3 sequence reads: CATSDPLAGGLDEQFF. In DNA form, the CDR3 reads TGTGCCACCAGTGACCCCCTAGCGGGGGGGTTAGATGAGCAGTTCTTC.

The gene calls are TRBV19 and TRBJ1-4; D gene unclear. V was pared by 7 bases and J by 10 bases, with 7 bases between. The CDR3 sequence is 10 residues long. Looked up from germline, CDR1 is LNHDA and CDR2 is SQIVND (reference sequence). CDR3 sequence (DNA): TGTGCCAGTAAGGAGGGAAAACTGTTTTTT. Translated: CASKEGKLFF.

The chain links TRBV27 to TRBJ1-1; D not resolved. Germline CDR1 and CDR2: MNHEY and SMNVEV (reference sequence). Between the trimmed V and J ends, which lost 6 bases and 1 base, there was a span of 12 bases. The CDR3 length is 14 residues. This CDR3 reads CASSLRSPNTEAFF. For the CDR3, the DNA is TGTGCCAGCAGCCTCAGGTCCCCGAACACTGAAGCTTTCTTT.

This clone was seen a single time. This chain links TRBV9 with TRBJ2-3; TRBD1 aligns across 9 bases. This CDR3 region has 13 residues. The J segment lost 12 bases and the V segment lost 1 base, leaving 6 bases of the junction unmatched. In germline, CDR1 is SGDLS, CDR2 YYNGEE. The CDR3 DNA sequence: TGTGCCAGCAGCGTAACCCCGGGACAGGGACAGTATTTT. Residues: CASSVTPGQGQYF.

V gene TRBV5-1 combines with J gene TRBJ1-2; D possibly corresponds to TRBD1 (6 bases). The CDR3 covers 14 residues. Germline-derived CDR1 and CDR2 are SGHRS and YFSETQ. Trimming shortened V by 3 bases and J by 3 bases, and 12 bases separated the two germline ends. Written as DNA, the CDR3 is TGCGCCAGCAGCTCTACAGGGCTGGACTATGGCTACACCTTC. It translates to CASSSTGLDYGYTF. Supplemented by reference TRBV5-1 and TRBJ1-2, the full variable domain reads KAGVTQTPRYLIKTRGQQVTLSCSPISGHRSVSWYQQTPGQGLQFLFEYFSETQRNKGNFPGRFSGRQFSNSRSEMNVSTLELGDSALYLCASSSTGLDYGYTFGSGTRLTVV.

The chain links TRBV19 to TRBJ1-6; unclear D gene. V was clipped by 3 bases and J by 10 bases, with 10 bases between them. The CDR3 runs 13 residues. Germline V gene lookup returns CDR1 LNHDA and CDR2 SQIVND (reference sequence). The CDR3 spells CASSILLGSPLHF. The CDR3 DNA reads TGTGCCAGTAGTATTCTTCTAGGCTCACCCCTCCACTTT.